These 26 T cell receptor beta chains originate from one sample sequenced in a study of blood T cell repertoires in COVID-19. Repertoires were generated with immunoSEQ multiplex PCR, while TCRdb's copy carries only in-frame clones and drops some. Found here are 190,000 or so clones, around 88% of them singletons; the top ten hold 4.5% to 5.5%. Sequencing was done on a sample of PBMCs or T cells enriched from blood (not recorded which). These receptors were taken from a woman aged 25 to 45 who had been exposed to COVID-19.

This sequence joins TRBV7-2 and TRBJ2-5, with a tentative D call TRBD2 (5 bases). The CDR3 length is 14 residues. Germline assignment: CDR1 SGHTA and CDR2 FQGNSA. The ends were cut back, 7 bases at V and 2 bases at J, with 14 bases in the middle. CDR3 coding DNA: TGTGCCAGCACCCCAGCAAGGACTCAAGAGACCCAGTACTTC. Translation: CASTPARTQETQYF.

V usage is TRBV2 and J usage is TRBJ2-3; D uncertain. There are 11 residues in the CDR3. V was clipped by 5 bases and J by 4 bases, with 4 bases between them. Germline values: CDR1 SNHLY, CDR2 FYNNEI. Here the CDR3 DNA reads TGTGCCAGCAGTTTCGCAGATACGCAGTATTTT. It codes for CASSFADTQYF.

This clone was seen once. This chain connects TRBV2 to TRBJ2-7; D might be TRBD2 (6 bases). V was cut by 6 bases and J by 6 bases, with 18 bases left in between. Germline CDR1 SNHLY, CDR2 FYNNEI. This CDR3 contains 14 residues. The CDR3: CASRGGSPRSEQYF. For the CDR3, the DNA is TGTGCCAGCAGGGGAGGATCCCCTCGTAGCGAGCAGTACTTC.

The rearrangement joins TRBV19 to TRBJ1-4; 7 nucleotides match TRBD1. The V gene's germline CDR1 is LNHDA and CDR2 SQIVND (reference sequence). This CDR3 contains 14 residues. V shed 7 bases, J shed 10 bases, and the junction held 12 bases outside the gene matches. This CDR3 is CASNTDRNGGKLFF. The CDR3 DNA reads TGTGCCAGTAACACGGACAGGAACGGCGGAAAACTGTTTTTT.

The chain recombines TRBV2 with TRBJ1-3; the match to TRBD1 covers 7 bases. Unmatched junction bases numbered 6, after V lost 4 bases and J lost 3 bases. CDR1 and CDR2 (germline): SNHLY, FYNNEI. The CDR3 consists of 15 residues. As DNA, the CDR3 is TGTGCCAGCAGTGTAATACAGGGGTATGGAAACACCATATATTTT. It translates to CASSVIQGYGNTIYF.

This clone was seen a few times. The chain joins TRBV12-5 to TRBJ1-2; D gene uncertain. V was trimmed by 7 bases and J by 4 bases, leaving 13 bases between them. Germline loops: CDR1 LGHNT, CDR2 FRNRAP. This CDR3 has 13 residues. This CDR3 is CASVLGPGYGYTF. The CDR3 nucleotides are TGTGCTAGTGTCCTGGGCCCAGGCTATGGCTACACCTTC.

The chain joins TRBV10-3 to TRBJ2-1; 12 bases fit TRBD1. Unmatched junction bases numbered 4, after V lost 11 bases and J lost 5 bases. CDR1 ENHRY and CDR2 SYGVKD come from the germline V gene. The CDR3 contains 13 residues. The CDR3 DNA reads as TGTGCCGGCTGGGACAGGGGGCACAATGAGCAGTTCTTC. Translating it yields CAGWDRGHNEQFF.

The chain uses TRBV7-8 and TRBJ2-7; D perhaps matches TRBD2 (6 bases). There are 14 residues in the CDR3. From germline, CDR1 is SGHVS and CDR2 FQNEAQ. V lost 4 bases to trimming and J lost 11 bases, with 21 bases between them. The CDR3 DNA sequence: TGTGCCAGCAGCTCCCGACTAGACGAAAGGGAAGAGTACTTC. It translates to CASSSRLDEREEYF.

This chain uses TRBV27 with TRBJ2-7; D gene unclear. Germline V gene lookup returns CDR1 MNHEY and CDR2 SMNVEV (reference sequence). The CDR3 length is 13 residues. Deletions cut 1 base from V and 1 base from J, with 5 bases between. The CDR3 DNA reads as TGTGCCAGCAGTTTATTCGGGTCCTACGAGCAGTACTTC. Its protein product is CASSLFGSYEQYF.

The chain carries TRBV30 and TRBJ1-1; D may be TRBD1 (6 bases). CDR3 length: 13 amino acids. Germline CDR1 and CDR2: GTSNPN and SVGIG (reference sequence). The V gene lost 3 bases and the J gene lost 0 bases, with 8 bases spanning the gap. The CDR3 coding sequence is TGTGCCTGGAGCGCAGGGGTGAACACTGAAGCTTTCTTT. Translation: CAWSAGVNTEAFF.

The table lists this clone with a count of one. The chain carries TRBV20-1 and TRBJ2-3, with D perhaps matching TRBD1 (6 bases). The CDR3 sequence is 15 residues long. V lost 3 bases, J lost 0 bases, and 13 bases lay in between. Germline V CDR1 and CDR2: DFQATT, SNEGSKA (reference sequence). CDR3 nucleotide sequence: TGCAGTGCTAGTAGGCAGGGGTTGAGCACAGATACGCAGTATTTT. Translation gives CSASRQGLSTDTQYF.

This clone was observed a single time. V gene TRBV27 combines with J gene TRBJ1-5; D unresolved. The CDR3 is 12 amino acids. Germline V CDR1 and CDR2: MNHEY, SMNVEV (reference sequence). The V end lost 8 bases, the J end lost 9 bases, and 14 bases lay between the germline ends. CDR3 in amino acids: CASGPVGRPQHF. CDR3 DNA: TGTGCCAGCGGGCCGGTTGGGCGGCCCCAGCATTTT.

The J gene is TRBJ1-2, the V gene TRBV28, with a tentative D call TRBD1 (5 bases). Germline lookup yields CDR1 MDHEN and CDR2 SYDVKM. CDR3 length: 15 residues. The V gene lost 2 bases and the J gene lost 4 bases, with 14 bases spanning the gap. The CDR3 region has the DNA TGTGCCAGCAGTTTACACCAAGACAGCCCCTATGGCTACACCTTC. Amino acid sequence: CASSLHQDSPYGYTF.

The V gene is TRBV5-1, the J gene TRBJ2-3, with D possibly being TRBD2 (5 bases). The CDR3 is made up of 15 amino acids. Looked up from germline, CDR1 is SGHRS and CDR2 is YFSETQ. Trimming left V 0 bases short and J 3 bases short, with 11 bases between. This CDR3 reads CASSLASRGTDTQYF. For the CDR3, the DNA is TGCGCCAGCAGCTTGGCTAGCCGAGGGACAGATACGCAGTATTTT.

For the CDR3, the DNA is TGTGCTAGCGCGGGGGGCGCGGACTATGGCTACACCTTC. Translating gives CASAGGADYGYTF. The chain has TRBV2 and TRBJ1-2; D is possibly TRBD1 (6 bases). Looked up from germline, CDR1 is SNHLY and CDR2 is FYNNEI. The CDR3 sequence is 13 residues long.

This chain links TRBV24-1 with TRBJ1-2, with 7 bases lining up with TRBD1. V shed 9 bases and J 5 bases; nucleotides not matched to a gene: 8. The CDR3 consists of 13 residues. CDR1 KGHDR and CDR2 SFDVKD come from the germline V gene. The CDR3 loop is CATSTGAGYGYTF. CDR3 DNA sequence: TGTGCCACCTCCACAGGGGCTGGGTATGGCTACACCTTC.

The V call is TRBV11-2, the J call TRBJ1-3; D call uncertain. The germline gives CDR1 SGHAT, CDR2 FQNNGV. Between the trimmed V and J ends, which lost 8 bases and 4 bases, there was a span of 18 bases. The CDR3 length is 15 residues. CDR3 sequence reads: CASQFPGYKGNTIYF. The CDR3 DNA is TGTGCCAGCCAGTTCCCGGGGTATAAGGGAAACACCATATATTTT.

The genes are TRBV19 and TRBJ1-1; weak D call: TRBD1 (6 bases). The CDR3 has 17 residues. Per the germline V gene, CDR1 is LNHDA and CDR2 is SQIVND (reference sequence). The V end lost 3 bases, the J end lost 0 bases, and 17 bases lay between the germline ends. The DNA for the CDR3 is TGTGCCAGTAGTATTTCGGACAGTAGAACATTGAACACTGAAGCTTTCTTT. This sequence encodes CASSISDSRTLNTEAFF.

This chain joins TRBV19 and TRBJ2-7, with D unclear. This CDR3 has 13 residues. The V gene's germline CDR1 is LNHDA and CDR2 SQIVND (reference sequence). Trimming cost V 4 bases and J 3 bases, with 10 bases left between them. The CDR3 bases are TGTGCCAGTAGTAGGAGCGCCGTCTACGAGCAGTACTTC. Amino acids: CASSRSAVYEQYF.

The chain employs TRBV27 and TRBJ2-1; 9 nucleotides line up with TRBD1. V lost 6 bases and J lost 4; bases outside the gene matches: 7. The CDR3 has 15 residues. Per the germline V gene, CDR1 is MNHEY and CDR2 is SMNVEV (reference sequence). This CDR3 is CASSSDRGSYNEQFF. In DNA, the CDR3 is TGTGCCAGCAGCTCAGACAGGGGGAGTTACAATGAGCAGTTCTTC.

The chain links TRBV15 to TRBJ2-7; D is perhaps TRBD1 (6 bases). CDR1 is LNHNV and CDR2 is YYDKDF in the germline V gene (reference sequence). This CDR3 is 13 amino acids long. V was pared by 5 bases and J by 3 bases, with 11 bases between. The CDR3 DNA reads as TGTGCCACCAGCGGAAGACAGGTCTACGAGCAGTACTTC. Translation: CATSGRQVYEQYF.

The table lists this clone with a count of one. The chain has TRBV19 and TRBJ2-3, with a tentative D call TRBD1 (5 bases). The length of the CDR3 is 18 residues. Germline V gene lookup returns CDR1 LNHDA and CDR2 SQIVND (reference sequence). The V gene lost 4 bases and the J gene lost 1 base, with 21 bases spanning the gap. The CDR3: CASSSPPWGASGTDTQYF. The DNA of the CDR3 is TGTGCCAGTAGTAGCCCTCCCTGGGGCGCTTCTGGCACAGATACGCAGTATTTT.

This clone was seen only once. This chain joins TRBV24-1 and TRBJ2-1, with 7 bases fitting TRBD1. The V segment lost 5 bases and the J segment 7 bases; nucleotides outside the gene matches: 10. Germline V CDR1 and CDR2: KGHDR, SFDVKD. The CDR3 has 15 amino acids. The CDR3 sequence is CATSVEGGLRNEQFF. DNA of the CDR3: TGTGCCACCAGTGTGGAAGGGGGCCTTAGGAATGAGCAGTTCTTC.

This chain links TRBV5-1 with TRBJ1-4; D is uncertain. The CDR3 totals 14 residues. Germline V CDR1 and CDR2: SGHRS, YFSETQ. The V end lost 5 bases, the J end lost 0 bases, and 8 bases lay between the germline ends. CDR3 residues: CASRSSATNEKLFF. The CDR3 nucleotides read TGCGCCAGCAGATCGTCTGCAACTAATGAAAAACTGTTTTTT.

The V and J genes are TRBV11-2 and TRBJ2-7; D is unresolved. There are 11 residues in the CDR3. From germline, CDR1 is SGHAT and CDR2 FQNNGV. Deletions cut 0 bases from V and 12 bases from J, with 9 bases between. DNA for the CDR3: TGTGCCAGCAGCTTAGAGGTTGTCAGGTACTTC. It specifies CASSLEVVRYF.

The V gene is TRBV3-1 (or the pseudogene TRBV3-2), the J gene TRBJ1-6; D is possibly TRBD1 (6 bases). V was clipped by 6 bases and J by 4 bases, with 16 bases between them. There are 16 residues in the CDR3. Germline V gives CDR1 LGHDT, CDR2 YNNKEL (reference sequence). The CDR3 region is CASRREGQLYNSPLHF. CDR3 in DNA: TGTGCCAGCAGACGGGAAGGACAGCTTTATAATTCACCCCTCCACTTT.